This T cell receptor (beta chain) was identified in a study of tumor-infiltrating lymphocytes in primary liver carcinoma. A note on this clonotype: The junction does not match germline at one end; this may be a read error.

cDNA specific to TCR beta was made from around 530 ng of total RNA, with a constant-region primer employed for priming. ARM-PCR was slightly modified, and three nested multiplex PCR rounds with it gave rise to the TCR beta libraries. With TRBV1-TRBV30 forward primers and a C-beta reverse primer, the first two PCR rounds were run for approximately 10 cycles each. TCRdb recomputed calls from the multiplex PCR reads with MiXCR, one row per CDR3 protein. The sample lists about 78,000 distinct CDR3 sequences, about two thirds occurring once. There are 13 residues in the CDR3. Germline V gene lookup returns CDR1 MNHNS and CDR2 SASEGT. Co-extraction of RNA and DNA was performed on roughly 17-32 mg of unsorted bulk tissue.

This chain joins TRBV6-1 and TRBJ2-7; D is possibly TRBD1 or TRBD2 (7 bases each). This receptor was identified in a woman aged 55-69 years with primary liver carcinoma and hepatitis B virus infection. Sequenced sample: liver tumor tissue from sampling region 4. Subset here: tumor region T4, right-lateral pole. As DNA, the CDR3 is TGTGCCAGCGGGAGGGACAGAATCTACGAGCAGTGCTTC. Its translation: CASGRDRIYEQCF.